The clone carrying this TCR beta chain has a count of ten or more. What it recognizes is unknown. RNA transcripts provided the source from which TCR beta CDR3 regions were amplified. In the first-round RT-PCR of the TCR CDR3, the HTBI primer set was used. Via MiXCR, TCRdb re-called the multiplex PCR reads, giving one row per CDR3 protein. The sample lists about 480,000 distinct CDR3 sequences; around a quarter were seen once. The data belong to a study of T cells in Graves' hyperthyroidism and ophthalmopathy. Study-level points and caveats: Blood samples included most of the expanded thyroid clonotypes exceeding 0.001.

Germline values: CDR1 SGHKS, CDR2 YYEKEE (reference sequence). The CDR3 is 13 amino acids. With 1 base removed from V and 1 base from J, the gap between germline ends came to 5 bases. Each person with ophthalmopathy scored at least 3 on the Clinical Activity Score, reached NOSPECS grade 4 or higher, and had been ill under 3 months. Over 9 ml of fresh peripheral blood supplied the PBMCs. The receptor was derived from a woman aged 25 to 39 with Graves' ophthalmopathy. This rearrangement joins TRBV5-5 to TRBJ2-5; unclear D gene. Material: blood. The CDR3 here is CASSLNPQETQYF. CDR3 nucleotide sequence: TGTGCCAGCAGCTTGAATCCCCAAGAGACCCAGTACTTC.